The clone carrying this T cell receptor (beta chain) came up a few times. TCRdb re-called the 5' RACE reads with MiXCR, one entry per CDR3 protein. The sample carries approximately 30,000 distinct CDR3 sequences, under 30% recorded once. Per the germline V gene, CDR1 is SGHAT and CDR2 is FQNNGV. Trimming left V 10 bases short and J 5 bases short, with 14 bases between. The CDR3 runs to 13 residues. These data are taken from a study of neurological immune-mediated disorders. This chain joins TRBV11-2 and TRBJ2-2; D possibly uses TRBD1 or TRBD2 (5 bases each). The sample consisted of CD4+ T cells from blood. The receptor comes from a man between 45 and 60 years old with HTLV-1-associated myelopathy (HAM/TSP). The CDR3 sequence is CATSHRRTGELFF. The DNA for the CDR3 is TGTGCCACCTCCCACAGGAGGACCGGGGAGCTGTTTTTT.